This T cell receptor (beta chain) originates from a study of T cells after yellow fever vaccination. Many counts were recorded for this clonotype. Its specificity is unknown. TCRdb reprocessed the 5' RACE reads via MiXCR and lists one record per CDR3 protein. The repertoire holds fewer than 350,000 distinct CDR3 sequences, with more than 3% as singletons. The study's findings and limits: Detected again after the booster were most primary-vaccination clones, at nearly 97% CD4 and approximately 87% CD8. There was a small share of clonotypes that showed up in both the CD4 and CD8 compartments.

V was cut by 2 bases and J by 2 bases, with 10 bases left in between. The V gene's germline CDR1 is MNHNS and CDR2 SASEGT. The CDR3 totals 14 residues. Sequencing was performed on PBMCs, taken on the day of the yellow fever booster vaccination. The chain recombines TRBV6-1 with TRBJ2-7; D unresolved. The clonotype comes from a man between 18 and 29 years old who received the YFV17D yellow fever vaccine. CDR3 DNA: TGTGCCAGCAGTGAAACGGTCGGGCCCTACGAGCAGTACGTC. Protein sequence: CASSETVGPYEQYV.